The rows below give T cell receptor beta chains drawn from one sample of a study of identical twins. TCRdb redid the calling of the 5' RACE reads with MiXCR, one entry per CDR3 protein. The profile shows over 250,000 distinct CDR3 sequences, 8% to 9.5% of them singletons. Separately, the same data were catalogued under a study of yellow fever vaccine responses in identical twins.

The sample consisted of CD8+ T cells sorted from blood. Receptors originate from a woman aged 18-30 years in good health. Each CDR3 is given with its conserved first and last residue. D genes are given only for firm matches. The size entry is marked missing in some rows and otherwise reads once, few, many or a size class.

V: TRBV20-1; size: .; J: TRBJ2-7; D: .; DNA: TGCAGTACCTCCCCCCTAGGGGGAGGCCCCGGTTACGAGCAGTACTTC; CDR3: CSTSPLGGGPGYEQYF
V: TRBV5-5; size: .; J: TRBJ2-2; D: .; DNA: TGTGCCAGCAGCTGGGGGCGGGGACGGGATTACACCGGGGAGCTGTTTTTT; CDR3: CASSWGRGRDYTGELFF
V: TRBV7-3; size: many; J: TRBJ1-1; D: .; DNA: TGTGCCAGCAGCCTACAGGTCATGAACACTGAAGCTTTCTTT; CDR3: CASSLQVMNTEAFF
V: TRBV28; size: .; J: TRBJ2-1; D: .; DNA: TGTGCCAGCAGTCAACCGGACCCAACCAATGAGCAGTTCTTC; CDR3: CASSQPDPTNEQFF
V: TRBV29-1; size: many; J: TRBJ2-7; D: TRBD1; DNA: TGCAGCGCGGGACAGGACCTCTACGAGCAGTACTTC; CDR3: CSAGQDLYEQYF
V: TRBV4-3; size: many; J: TRBJ2-1; D: TRBD1; DNA: TGCGCCAGCAGCCAAGATCGAGGACAGGGGGCAGGTGAGCAGTTCTTC; CDR3: CASSQDRGQGAGEQFF
V: TRBV4-2; size: many; J: TRBJ1-1; D: TRBD1; DNA: TGTGCCAGCAGCCCACCGGGACAGGGGGTTCACACTGAAGCTTTCTTT; CDR3: CASSPPGQGVHTEAFF
V: TRBV5-6; size: few; J: TRBJ2-1; D: TRBD1; DNA: TGTGCCAGCAGCCCGCCACAGGGGGCTTACTACAATGAGCAGTTCTTC; CDR3: CASSPPQGAYYNEQFF
V: TRBV20-1; size: many; J: TRBJ2-1; D: .; DNA: TGCAGTGCTAAGAATACGGGAATAGACTACAATGAGCAGTTCTTC; CDR3: CSAKNTGIDYNEQFF
V: TRBV4-3; size: few; J: TRBJ2-1; D: .; DNA: TGCGCCAGCAGCCAAGATAATCGGGTAGGGGCGCTTACAGGCAATGAGCAGTTCTTC; CDR3: CASSQDNRVGALTGNEQFF
V: TRBV6-2/TRBV6-3; size: .; J: TRBJ2-1; D: TRBD2; DNA: TGTGCCAGCAGTTATTATGCTAGCGGGAGTAGGGATGAGCAGTTCTTC; CDR3: CASSYYASGSRDEQFF
V: TRBV4-3; size: few; J: TRBJ2-7; D: .; DNA: TGCGCCAGCAGCTCGTATGGGGGGAGCTCCTACGAGCAGTACTTC; CDR3: CASSSYGGSSYEQYF
V: TRBV27; size: .; J: TRBJ2-1; D: .; DNA: TGTGCCAGCAGTTTAATGGCAGGGGTGCAGTTCTTC; CDR3: CASSLMAGVQFF
V: TRBV6-1; size: .; J: TRBJ2-7; D: .; DNA: TGTGCCAGCACCGAACAAGAATTAGGCTACGAGCAGTACTTC; CDR3: CASTEQELGYEQYF
V: TRBV7-8; size: few; J: TRBJ2-7; D: TRBD2; DNA: TGTGCCAGCAGCTCACCCAGCGGGAGTCCTAATATTTGGGATTACGAGCAGTACTTC; CDR3: CASSSPSGSPNIWDYEQYF